The subject of this entry is one T cell receptor (beta chain). Antigen: not known. This record comes from a study of response to subunit inactivated influenza vaccine. MiXCR, applied by TCRdb to the RT-PCR reads, yields one record per CDR3 protein. Of approximately 520,000 distinct CDR3 sequences listed, about 15% are singletons. V dropped 5 bases and J dropped 5 bases, with 23 bases sitting between them. Germline V gives CDR1 SEHNR, CDR2 FQNEAQ (reference sequence). The CDR3 loop spans 17 amino acids. Notes on the study in general: T cells newly recruited by each seasonal influenza vaccination are few, the authors suggested.

Sequences were derived from CD4+ T cells sorted from PBMCs, sampled less than 30 months after vaccination. The TCR comes from a man aged 50-75 years who received an inactivated influenza vaccine. The chain uses TRBV7-9 and TRBJ2-3; D possibly corresponds to TRBD1 (6 bases). The CDR3 loop reads CASSQTDRAQGKDTQYF. The CDR3 DNA reads TGTGCCAGCAGCCAAACCGACCGCGCGCAGGGGAAAGATACGCAGTATTTT.